This T cell receptor beta chain was observed in a study of monozygotic twins with inflammatory bowel disease. TCRdb re-analyzed the 5' RACE reads; it lists each CDR3 protein once, without DNA. Its clone listing holds approximately 110,000 distinct CDR3 sequences. Sequenced material: blood. This receptor was taken from a human donor with ulcerative colitis or Crohn's disease, or a healthy co-twin of an affected twin (not recorded which).

This CDR3 reads CASSQERHQYGYTF. V gene TRBV14 combines with J gene TRBJ1-2. CDR3 length: 14 amino acids. Germline V lookup: CDR1 SGHDN, CDR2 FVKESK.